These 25 T cell receptor beta chains were all obtained from the same sample, sequenced in a study of Tregs in tolerant kidney transplant recipients. Profiling relied on immunoSEQ multiplex PCR, and the TCRdb table lists in-frame clones only, not all of them. The sample carries approximately 81,000 clones, more than 85% recorded once. Recipients received nonmyeloablative bone marrow transplants from related graft donors, with transient mixed chimerism. Sequencing used CD4+ T cells from blood (PBMCs), obtained 24 months after the transplant. The source of these receptors is a human patient who received a combined kidney and bone marrow transplant. T cells may partly derive from the graft donor.

This clone was recorded only once. The J gene is TRBJ2-5, the V gene TRBV9, with 8 bases matching TRBD1. CDR3 length: 16 amino acids. Germline lookup yields CDR1 SGDLS and CDR2 YYNGEE. Trimming cost V 2 bases and J 5 bases; bases outside gene matches: 11. CDR3 sequence (DNA): TGTGCCAGCAGCGTTATAGCAGGGGGCGCGGGGGAGACCCAGTACTTC. Its translation: CASSVIAGGAGETQYF.

The chain uses TRBV29-1 and TRBJ1-2; possibly TRBD1 for D (5 bases). Trimming took off 6 bases at V and 8 bases at J, with 16 bases between the two ends. CDR3 length: 12 amino acids. Looked up from germline, CDR1 is SQVTM and CDR2 is ANQGSEA. Here the CDR3 reads CSVARLRGGYTF. The CDR3 coding sequence is TGCAGCGTGGCTCGCTTAAGGGGCGGCTACACCTTC.

The rearrangement links TRBV2 to TRBJ2-7; TRBD2 might be the D (6 bases). The CDR3 runs 15 residues. Germline V lookup: CDR1 SNHLY, CDR2 FYNNEI. The V and J ends lost 2 bases and 2 bases respectively, with 13 bases between them. CDR3 residues: CASSERGRPPYEQYF. The CDR3 nucleotides are TGTGCCAGCAGTGAAAGAGGGAGGCCCCCCTACGAGCAGTACTTC.

The chain joins TRBV9 to TRBJ1-3; 7 bases fit TRBD1. CDR3 size: 18 residues. V lost 3 bases, J lost 3 bases, and 15 bases stayed unmatched. Germline loops: CDR1 SGDLS, CDR2 YYNGEE. CDR3 bases: TGTGCCAGCAGCGAAAGGGGGGATACAGGGGCTTATGGAAACACCATATATTTT. Translating it yields CASSERGDTGAYGNTIYF.

The chain joins TRBV6-5 to TRBJ2-5; 9 positions match TRBD2. Gene TRBJ2-7 matches the end of the DNA better, so the J call may be wrong. The CDR3 extends over 15 amino acids. CDR1 and CDR2 (germline): MNHEY, SVGAGI. The CDR3 DNA reads TGTGCCAGCAGTTACTTGGCGGGGGGGTCTTACGAGCAGTACTTC. It specifies CASSYLAGGSYEQYF.

The rearrangement joins TRBV6-6 to TRBJ2-3, with TRBD1 matching 9 bases. The length of the CDR3 is 15 residues. With V trimmed by 6 bases and J by 2 bases, 6 bases remained unmatched. Germline loops: CDR1 MNHNY, CDR2 SVGAGI (reference sequence). CDR3 loop: CASRLGTGTTDTQYF. CDR3 bases: TGTGCCAGCAGACTCGGGACAGGGACCACAGATACGCAGTATTTT.

This clone has only a few counts. The rearrangement uses TRBV9 and TRBJ1-1, with TRBD1 as a possible D gene (5 bases). Per the germline V gene, CDR1 is SGDLS and CDR2 is YYNGEE. The CDR3 contains 13 residues. The V end was cut by 4 bases, the J end by 1 base, with 8 bases between. The CDR3 protein is CASSIQENTEAFF. CDR3 in DNA: TGTGCCAGCAGCATACAGGAGAACACTGAAGCTTTCTTT. The whole variable domain, remainder taken from reference TRBV9 and TRBJ1-1, is DSGVTQTPKHLITATGQRVTLRCSPRSGDLSVYWYQQSLDQGLQFLIQYYNGEERAKGNILERFSAQQFPDLHSELNLSSLELGDSALYFCASSIQENTEAFFGQGTRLTVV.

This chain connects TRBV6-6 to TRBJ1-4, with D perhaps matching TRBD1 (5 bases). Germline V lookup: CDR1 MNHNY, CDR2 SVGAGI (reference sequence). This CDR3 comprises 13 residues. Between the trimmed V and J ends, which lost 0 bases and 8 bases, there was a span of 7 bases. CDR3 residues: CASSYSWGEKLFF. The CDR3 DNA reads TGTGCCAGCAGTTACTCTTGGGGCGAAAAACTGTTTTTT.

The chain employs TRBV18 and TRBJ2-5; 9 bases are a match to TRBD2. The CDR3 runs 16 residues. Germline V lookup: CDR1 KGHSH, CDR2 LQKENI. J lost 5 bases, V lost 0 bases, and 7 bases had no gene match. The CDR3 sequence is CASSPPREGLRETQYF. CDR3 bases: TGTGCCAGCTCACCACCGCGGGAGGGCCTGCGGGAGACCCAGTACTTC.

This chain connects TRBV7-7 to TRBJ2-7; the match to TRBD1 covers 10 bases. Germline-derived CDR1 and CDR2 are SSHAT and FNYEAQ (reference sequence). V was pared by 5 bases and J by 6 bases, with 4 bases of the junction left unmatched. This CDR3 region has 13 residues. CDR3 amino acids: CASSDRTGGEQYF. In DNA form, the CDR3 reads TGTGCCAGCAGCGACCGGACAGGGGGCGAGCAGTACTTC. The full variable domain, its missing parts supplied by reference TRBV7-7 and TRBJ2-7, is GAGVSQSPRYKVTKRGQDVTLRCDPISSHATLYWYQQALGQGPEFLTYFNYEAQPDKSGLPSDRFSAERPEGSISTLTIQRTEQRDSAMYRCASSDRTGGEQYFGPGTRLTVT.

This chain joins TRBV5-1 and TRBJ2-1; 12 bases line up with TRBD2. From germline, CDR1 is SGHRS and CDR2 YFSETQ. Germline trimming cut 4 bases from V and 3 bases from J; bases unmatched to any gene: 2. CDR3 length: 15 amino acids. This chain's CDR3 is CASSLLAGGYNEQFF. The CDR3 region has the DNA TGCGCCAGCAGCCTACTAGCGGGGGGCTACAATGAGCAGTTCTTC.

The chain employs TRBV18 and TRBJ1-2; D might be TRBD1 (6 bases). Deletions cut 5 bases from V and 1 base from J, with 14 bases between. Germline CDR1 KGHSH, CDR2 LQKENI. The CDR3 runs 15 residues. The chain's CDR3 is CASSTSGQFNYGYTF. CDR3 DNA sequence: TGTGCCAGCTCAACTAGCGGACAGTTTAACTATGGCTACACCTTC.

The rearrangement links TRBV4-3 to TRBJ2-7; 8 nucleotides align to TRBD1. CDR3 length: 13 residues. CDR1 LGHNA and CDR2 YSLEER come from the germline V gene. V lost 2 bases and J lost 6; bases outside the gene matches: 3. For the CDR3, the DNA is TGCGCCAGCAGCCAATTCGACAGGGGCGAGCAGTACTTC. This encodes CASSQFDRGEQYF.

The CDR3 region is CASRSGQLEGSYTF. The CDR3 nucleotides are TGTGCCAGCAGGTCGGGACAGCTTGAGGGGAGCTACACCTTC. This chain links TRBV6-5 with TRBJ1-2, with 7 bases lining up with TRBD1. Germline CDR1 and CDR2: MNHEY and SVGAGI. Trimming removed 6 bases from V and 9 bases from J; junction bases left unmatched: 13. The CDR3 has 14 residues.

A single count supports this clone. The chain links TRBV27 to TRBJ2-1, with D uncertain. The CDR3 runs 12 residues. Trimming took off 5 bases at V and 4 bases at J, with 6 bases between the two ends. The germline gives CDR1 MNHEY, CDR2 SMNVEV (reference sequence). The CDR3 DNA is TGTGCCAGCAGTCGTCTTTACAATGAGCAGTTCTTC. As protein: CASSRLYNEQFF.

In DNA, the CDR3 is TGTGCCAGCAGTAAGGTCCCGGGACAGGGGGGAGGGACAGATACGCAGTATTTT. This codes for CASSKVPGQGGGTDTQYF. The chain recombines TRBV9 with TRBJ2-3; TRBD1 aligns across 11 bases. J was trimmed by 3 bases and V by 5 bases; bases with no gene match: 14. Germline lookup yields CDR1 SGDLS and CDR2 YYNGEE. The CDR3 extends over 18 amino acids.

This clone has just one count. The chain uses TRBV6-1 and TRBJ2-4; 8 bases fit TRBD2. There are 15 residues in the CDR3. Germline CDR1 reads MNHNS; CDR2 reads SASEGT. J was trimmed by 4 bases and V by 7 bases; bases with no gene match: 9. The chain's CDR3 is CASTHGGAVKNIQYF. The CDR3 nucleotides read TGTGCCAGCACCCACGGGGGGGCGGTAAAAAACATTCAGTACTTC.

About this clone itself: Other nucleotide sequences in the sample specify the same CDR3. The V call is TRBV7-2, the J call TRBJ1-6, with D unclear. CDR1 is SGHTA and CDR2 is FQGNSA in the germline V gene. The V gene lost 5 bases and the J gene lost 2 bases, with 10 bases spanning the gap. CDR3 length equals 15 residues. As DNA, the CDR3 is TGTGCCAGCAGCCCGAAGACACCCTATAATTCACCCCTCCACTTT. As protein: CASSPKTPYNSPLHF.

V is TRBV18 and J is TRBJ2-3; 9 bases fit TRBD1. The V and J ends lost 1 base and 4 bases, in that order; junction bases with no gene match: 3. The length of the CDR3 is 15 residues. CDR1 KGHSH and CDR2 LQKENI come from the germline V gene. The CDR3 sequence is CASSPLGQGADTQYF. The CDR3 DNA reads TGTGCCAGCTCACCACTGGGACAGGGTGCAGATACGCAGTATTTT.

The chain joins TRBV7-9 to TRBJ2-7, with a possible D match to TRBD2 (7 bases). Trimming took 2 bases from V and 2 from J, leaving 10 bases between them. CDR3 length equals 14 residues. The V gene's germline CDR1 is SEHNR and CDR2 FQNEAQ (reference sequence). The DNA of the CDR3 is TGTGCCAGCAGCTTAATGGGGGGGCCCTACGAGCAGTACTTC. Its translation is CASSLMGGPYEQYF. The variable domain in full, completed from reference TRBV7-9 and TRBJ2-7, reads DTGVSQNPRHKITKRGQNVTFRCDPISEHNRLYWYRQTLGQGPEFLTYFQNEAQLEKSRLLSDRFSAERPKGSFSTLEIQRTEQGDSAMYLCASSLMGGPYEQYFGPGTRLTVT.

This clone was recorded only once. CDR3: CASSLAGRAGSNYGYTF. As DNA, the CDR3 is TGTGCCAGCAGCTTGGCCGGGCGGGCAGGATCAAACTATGGCTACACCTTC. The V gene is TRBV5-4, the J gene TRBJ1-2; D not certain. Germline CDR1 and CDR2: SGHNT and YYREEE (reference sequence). This CDR3 region has 17 residues. The V and J ends lost 0 bases and 2 bases respectively, with 17 bases between them.

This chain joins TRBV18 and TRBJ2-5; 14 bases are shared with TRBD2. The CDR3 consists of 17 residues. The trim removed 6 bases at V and 3 bases at J, leaving 9 bases unmatched. Per germline, CDR1 KGHSH and CDR2 LQKENI. The CDR3 DNA reads TGTGCCAGCTCCCCTTTTTTGGGACTAGCGGGAGAAGAGACCCAGTACTTC. It encodes CASSPFLGLAGEETQYF.

The chain recombines TRBV6-1 with TRBJ2-3, with D possibly TRBD1 on 6 matching bases. Germline CDR1 is MNHNS and CDR2 is SASEGT. The CDR3 loop spans 20 amino acids. V was trimmed by 4 bases and J by 1 base, leaving 27 bases between them. The CDR3 bases are TGTGCCAGCAGTGGCCCCGGTGGCAGGGGACCAAACGACCGCACAGATACGCAGTATTTT. This translates into CASSGPGGRGPNDRTDTQYF.

This clone was recorded once. The DNA of the CDR3 is TGCAGCGTTGAAGAACAGGGTCCGTGGAATGAGCAGTTCTTC. This codes for CSVEEQGPWNEQFF. The J gene is TRBJ2-1, the V gene TRBV29-1; maybe TRBD1 (6 bases). V lost 0 bases, J lost 7 bases, and 13 bases lay in between. The CDR3 has 14 residues. CDR1 is SQVTM and CDR2 is ANQGSEA in the germline V gene.

The rearrangement joins TRBV6-4 to TRBJ2-6; no firm D call. Germline V lookup: CDR1 MRHNA, CDR2 SNTAGT. The CDR3 totals 13 residues. Trimming pared 8 bases from V and 1 base from J, leaving 6 bases between. The chain's CDR3 is CASGQSGANVLTF. The CDR3, as DNA: TGTGCCAGCGGCCAGTCTGGGGCCAACGTCCTGACTTTC.